This T cell receptor (beta chain) appears in the sequencing data of a study of blood T cell repertoires in COVID-19 (dated by TCRdb to 2020 to 2021). General notes on the study: The collaborator samples originated in the United States, Italy and Spain and spanned the acute and convalescent phases of COVID-19. Where available, HLA class I and class II types were taken from metadata supplied by the sample provider and were not determined by assay-based typing. The prospective study material was composed of cDNA or gDNA derived from T cells, B-cell-depleted T cells, or PBMCs. The repertoires were released in a freely available public database meant as a resource for research on the immune response to SARS-CoV-2. Samples came from the ongoing ImmuneRACE study (first 160 participants) plus 1,254 subjects from 6 global collaborators. A de-identified subject ID, COVID-19 status, age in years and sex were almost always included in the sample metadata. Deeply sampled blood TCRbeta repertoires from subjects exposed to, actively infected with, or recovered from COVID-19 were included in the dataset.

General study outcomes and caveats: How much clinical and demographic metadata was included differed by source and by participant, and the metadata was provided uncurated.

Each collaborating institution followed its own protocols to collect whole blood in K2EDTA tubes. Collaborator samples were shipped for TCRbeta analysis as frozen whole blood, isolated PBMCs, or DNA extracted from either sample type. TCRbeta CDR3 regions were amplified from genomic DNA by means of the immunoSEQ Assay, a bias-controlled multiplex PCR. For the original study's pipeline: Within the assay, amplification of reference gene primers was used to estimate how many nucleated cells each sample contained. To quantify the absolute abundance of each unique TCRbeta CDR3 rearrangement, sequence reads were collapsed and filtered. Productive Simpson clonality was computed per sample as the square root of Simpson's diversity index over productive rearrangements. Imported from immuneACCESS, the table was reduced by TCRdb to in-frame sequences with V and J called. These copies leave out some clones; in studies compared against another copy, an unresolved V gene accounts for under half, and the cause of the remainder is not known. Clone size and V and J calls were adopted from that table, with D and trimming inferred from the DNA. Present in this sample are 11,000 to 15,000 clones, under 90% of which were seen just once. Under 25% of the sample is in the top ten clones.

In regard to this clone: The antigen it recognizes is unknown. No base quality information exists; no much larger clone differs at one position.

Measured from the cysteine to the phenylalanine, the CDR3 is 17 residues long. Of all the DNA, just the CDR3 is kept, 51 bases in frame from base 1. CDR1 and CDR2, looked up from the germline V gene, are SGHRS and YFSETQ. Clipping removes 0 bases from V and 8 bases from J, with 11 as the unmatched junction base count. The sequence came from a woman in her sixties with acute or convalescent COVID-19. This receptor chain uses TRBV5-1 and TRBJ1-5; 10 middle bases align to TRBD1. The source material was peripheral blood. The CDR3 region has the sequence CASSLGPRTGGMEPQHF. In nucleotide form, the sequence is TGCGCCAGCAGCTTGGGCCCCAGGACAGGGGGAATGGAGCCCCAGCATTTT.